This T cell receptor beta chain derives from a study of long-term antiretroviral therapy in people with HIV. Investigators performed immunoSEQ version v3.0 at survey level. Generated by immunoSEQ multiplex PCR, the TCRdb table keeps only in-frame clones and is missing some. The profile shows 30,000 to 35,000 clones, 65% to 80% of them singletons. This CDR3 contains 19 residues. CDR1 KGHSH and CDR2 LQKENI come from the germline V gene. Trimming removed 6 bases from V and 0 bases from J; junction bases left unmatched: 16. This TCR came from a man aged 50-59 years with HIV. The chain is built from TRBV18 and TRBJ2-1, with TRBD1 matching 8 bases. Sequences were derived from unsorted PBMCs, sampled 3 years after starting antiretroviral therapy. DNA for the CDR3: TGTGCCAGCTCCCGACAGGGGACGATGGCGCCGAGCTCCTACAATGAGCAGTTCTTC. As protein: CASSRQGTMAPSSYNEQFF. Filled out from reference TRBV18 and TRBJ2-1, the complete variable domain reads NAGVMQNPRHLVRRRGQEARLRCSPMKGHSHVYWYRQLPEEGLKFMVYLQKENIIDESGMPKERFSAEFPKEGPSILRIQQVVRGDSAAYFCASSRQGTMAPSSYNEQFFGPGTRLTVL.